This T cell receptor beta chain was identified during a study of T cells in Graves' hyperthyroidism and ophthalmopathy. V gave up 3 bases and J gave up 3 bases; unmatched junction bases: 8. This CDR3 is built from 16 residues. The germline gives CDR1 SEHNR, CDR2 FQNEAQ (reference sequence). Researchers took RNA transcripts and amplified the TCR beta CDR3 regions from them. The HTBI set primed first-round TCR CDR3 RT-PCR. TCRdb reprocessed the multiplex PCR reads with MiXCR, giving one entry per CDR3 protein. The table has 45,000 or so distinct CDR3 sequences, about 52% seen once; the top ten hold 30% to 35%. Newly diagnosed hyperthyroidism, duration under 2 months, in patients aged 18 to 65. Every diagnosis used clinical symptoms, serum thyroxine and TRAb, thyroid ultrasound and orbital computed tomography. In this sample, this clonotype turned up once.

Sequenced: peripheral blood or thyroid tissue (not recorded which). The chain carries TRBV7-9 and TRBJ2-5; TRBD2 matches at 9 bases. The sequence derives from a woman aged 45 to 65 with Graves' hyperthyroidism. The CDR3 protein is CASSLRGSGSKETQYF. CDR3 DNA: TGTGCCAGCAGCTTGAGGGGTAGCGGGAGCAAAGAGACCCAGTACTTC.